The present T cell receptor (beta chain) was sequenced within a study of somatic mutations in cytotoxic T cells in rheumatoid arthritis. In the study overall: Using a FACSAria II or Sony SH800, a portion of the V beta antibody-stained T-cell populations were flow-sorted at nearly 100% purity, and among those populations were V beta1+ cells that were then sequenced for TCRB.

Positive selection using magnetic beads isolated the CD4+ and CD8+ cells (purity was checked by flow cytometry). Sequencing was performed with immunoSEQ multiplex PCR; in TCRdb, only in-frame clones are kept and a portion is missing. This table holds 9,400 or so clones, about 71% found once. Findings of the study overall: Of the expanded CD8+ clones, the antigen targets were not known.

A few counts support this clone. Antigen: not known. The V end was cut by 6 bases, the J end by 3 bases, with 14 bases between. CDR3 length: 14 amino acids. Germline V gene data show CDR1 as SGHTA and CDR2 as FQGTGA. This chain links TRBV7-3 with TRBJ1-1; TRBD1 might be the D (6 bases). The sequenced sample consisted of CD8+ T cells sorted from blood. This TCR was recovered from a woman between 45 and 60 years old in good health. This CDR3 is CASRYRGGDTEAFF. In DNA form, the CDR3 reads TGTGCCAGCAGGTATCGGGGGGGCGACACTGAAGCTTTCTTT.